This T cell receptor beta chain was profiled in a study of neurological immune-mediated disorders. This clonotype was observed many times. Its antigen remains unknown. Study results and limitations: The expanded clones of different subjects shared no CDR3 amino acid sequences (suggesting private repertoires in all groups). HTLV-1-associated myelopathy showed the most TCR clonal expansion; multiple sclerosis the least, below healthy controls.

TCRdb passed the 5' RACE reads through MiXCR, listing each CDR3 protein once. This sample has tens of thousands of distinct CDR3 sequences; 2.5% to 3% occur once, and the top ten carry around 1.1%. Sequencing used PBMCs. This receptor was taken from a woman aged 25 to 45 with multiple sclerosis.

The CDR3: CASSLDEAGSSYEQYF. The CDR3 DNA reads TGTGCCAGCAGCTTAGACGAAGCGGGATCCTCCTACGAGCAGTACTTC. The V gene is TRBV13, the J gene TRBJ2-7, with TRBD2 identical over 7 bases. This CDR3 spans 16 amino acids. V gave up 1 base and J gave up 0 bases; unmatched junction bases: 6. Germline V gene lookup returns CDR1 PRHDT and CDR2 FYEKMQ (reference sequence).